The entry that follows covers one TCR beta chain sequence. The antigen is undetermined. Method: immunoSEQ multiplex PCR; TCRdb's copy keeps in-frame clones and lacks some. Counted here are 150,000 to 200,000 clones, around 90% occurring once; the ten biggest clones make up roughly 2.5%. These data originate in a study of T cell responses to AZD1222 COVID-19 vaccine. Study-wide points: When two AZD1222 doses had been given, Spike-specific TCR breadth and depth rose.

Sequenced here: peripheral blood, sampled on day 0 of AZD1222 vaccination. The receptor comes from an adult in good health.

CDR3 bases: TGTGCCAGCAGTTTAAATGGGGCTGAAGGGAAAGAACTGTTTTTT. Translated, it gives CASSLNGAEGKELFF. This sequence joins TRBV27 and TRBJ1-4, with a possible D match to TRBD1 (5 bases). CDR1 MNHEY and CDR2 SMNVEV come from the germline V gene (reference sequence). CDR3 length: 15 amino acids. Trimming took 2 bases from V and 12 from J, leaving 19 bases between them. Full variable domain (outside the CDR3, taken from reference TRBV27 and TRBJ1-4): EAQVTQNPRYLITVTGKKLTVTCSQNMNHEYMSWYRQDPGLGLRQIYYSMNVEVTDKGDVPEGYKVSRKEKRNFPLILESPSPNQTSLYFCASSLNGAEGKELFFGSGTQLSVL.